This is a list of T cell receptor beta chains from one sample in a study of T cell repertoires in cytomegalovirus infection. Via MiXCR, TCRdb re-called the reads, giving one row per CDR3 protein. There are some 270,000 distinct CDR3 sequences in the sample; less than 25% occur only once, and approximately 19% lies in the top ten. No antigen has been identified for these receptors. The sample here was cultured PBMCs, taken from culture after CMV antigen stimulation. The receptors derive from a human donor in good health (CMV status not recorded). Some clones in this sample may be carry-over from other donors' samples. Each CDR3 is given without its conserved first and last residue.

cdr3_length: 14; j_call: TRBJ2-7; v_call: TRBV10-3; cdr3_aa: ATARREGQVRGWQY
cdr3_length: 9; j_call: TRBJ2-3; v_call: TRBV10-3; cdr3_aa: AISELDTQY
cdr3_length: 12; j_call: TRBJ1-2; v_call: TRBV10-3; cdr3_aa: AISAAGGDYGYT
cdr3_length: 11; j_call: TRBJ2-1; v_call: TRBV7-2; cdr3_aa: ASSLAVGNEQF
cdr3_length: 9; j_call: TRBJ2-7; v_call: TRBV30; cdr3_aa: AWSIGYEQY
cdr3_length: 13; j_call: TRBJ1-1; v_call: TRBV7-2; cdr3_aa: ASSPGQGRHTEAF
cdr3_length: 14; j_call: TRBJ2-3; v_call: TRBV14; cdr3_aa: ASSQDGLAGVDTQY
cdr3_length: 12; j_call: TRBJ2-5; v_call: TRBV6-2/TRBV6-3; cdr3_aa: ASSYSNSQETQY
cdr3_length: 17; j_call: TRBJ2-2; v_call: TRBV4-3; cdr3_aa: ASSQDLRSGPPNTGELF
cdr3_length: 11; j_call: TRBJ1-1; v_call: TRBV7-6; cdr3_aa: ASSLMFDTEAF
cdr3_length: 13; j_call: TRBJ2-5; v_call: TRBV4-2; cdr3_aa: ASSQDPGVPETQY
cdr3_length: 12; j_call: TRBJ2-5; v_call: TRBV7-9; cdr3_aa: ASSQLGLFETQY
cdr3_length: 12; j_call: TRBJ1-1; v_call: TRBV7-2; cdr3_aa: ASSLTRDNTEAF
cdr3_length: 14; j_call: TRBJ1-5; v_call: TRBV19; cdr3_aa: ASRTDRGGGNQPQH
cdr3_length: 13; j_call: TRBJ1-5; v_call: TRBV7-8; cdr3_aa: ASSLFPIKVQPQH
cdr3_length: 13; j_call: TRBJ2-1; v_call: TRBV11-2; cdr3_aa: ASSLNARGGDEQF
cdr3_length: 13; j_call: TRBJ1-2; v_call: TRBV10-3; cdr3_aa: AISLFERGSNGYT